This T cell receptor beta chain was recorded in a study of blood T cell repertoires in COVID-19. Trimming took 6 bases from V and 11 from J; bases not matched to a gene: 12. The CDR3 totals 14 residues. CDR1 is MDHEN, CDR2 SYDVKM, per germline. TCRdb keeps only in-frame clones here, not all; method: immunoSEQ multiplex PCR. This sample has some 390,000 clones; over 75% occur once, and the top ten carry around 1.1%. This TCR was recovered from a young man who had recovered from COVID-19. Sequences were obtained from PBMCs or T cells enriched from blood (not recorded which). The V call is TRBV28, the J call TRBJ2-2, with 7 positions matching TRBD2. This CDR3 is CASSFWDYGGELFF. The DNA for the CDR3 is TGTGCCAGCAGCTTCTGGGACTACGGGGGTGAGCTGTTTTTT.